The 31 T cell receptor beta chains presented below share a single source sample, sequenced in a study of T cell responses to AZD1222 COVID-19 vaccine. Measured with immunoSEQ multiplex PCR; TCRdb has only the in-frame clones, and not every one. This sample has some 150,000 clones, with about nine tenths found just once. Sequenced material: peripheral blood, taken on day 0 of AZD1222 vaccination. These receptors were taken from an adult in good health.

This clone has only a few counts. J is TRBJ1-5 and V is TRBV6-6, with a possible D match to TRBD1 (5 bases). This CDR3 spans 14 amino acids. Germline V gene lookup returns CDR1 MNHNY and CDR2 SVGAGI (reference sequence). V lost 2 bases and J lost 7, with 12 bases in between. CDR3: CASSYGGMDQPQHF. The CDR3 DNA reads TGTGCCAGCAGTTACGGGGGGATGGACCAGCCCCAGCATTTT.

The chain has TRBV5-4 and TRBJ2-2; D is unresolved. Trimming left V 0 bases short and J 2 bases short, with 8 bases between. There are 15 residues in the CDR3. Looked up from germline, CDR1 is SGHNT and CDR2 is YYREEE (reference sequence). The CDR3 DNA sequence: TGTGCCAGCAGCTTGGTGGCAACTAACACCGGGGAGCTGTTTTTT. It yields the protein CASSLVATNTGELFF.

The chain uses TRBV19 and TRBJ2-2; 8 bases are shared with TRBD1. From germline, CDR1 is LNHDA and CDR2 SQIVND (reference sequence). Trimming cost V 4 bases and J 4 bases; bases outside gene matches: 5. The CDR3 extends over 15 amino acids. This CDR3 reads CASSTSTGVTGELFF. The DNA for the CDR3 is TGTGCCAGTAGTACCTCGACAGGGGTCACCGGGGAGCTGTTTTTT.

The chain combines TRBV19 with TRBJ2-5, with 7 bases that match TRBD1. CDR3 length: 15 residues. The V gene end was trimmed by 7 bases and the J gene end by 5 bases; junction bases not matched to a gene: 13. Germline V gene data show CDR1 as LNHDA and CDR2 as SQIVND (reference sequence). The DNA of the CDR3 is TGTGCCAGTAAACCGTTACAGGGGCCGGAGGAGACCCAGTACTTC. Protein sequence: CASKPLQGPEETQYF.

The CDR3 DNA follows: TGTGCCAGCAGCTTACTGACTAGCGGGGGGGCCGAAAAGTTCTTC. It translates to CASSLLTSGGAEKFF. This chain joins TRBV7-3 and TRBJ2-1, with TRBD2 matching 14 bases. Trimming removed 2 bases from V and 14 bases from J; junction bases left unmatched: 8. The CDR3 totals 15 residues. Germline V gene data show CDR1 as SGHTA and CDR2 as FQGTGA.

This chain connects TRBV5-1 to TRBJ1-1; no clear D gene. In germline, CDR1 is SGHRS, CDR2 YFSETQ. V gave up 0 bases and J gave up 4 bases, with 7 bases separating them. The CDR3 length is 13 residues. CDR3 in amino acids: CASSLDTVTEAFF. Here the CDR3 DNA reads TGCGCCAGCAGCTTGGACACAGTCACTGAAGCTTTCTTT.

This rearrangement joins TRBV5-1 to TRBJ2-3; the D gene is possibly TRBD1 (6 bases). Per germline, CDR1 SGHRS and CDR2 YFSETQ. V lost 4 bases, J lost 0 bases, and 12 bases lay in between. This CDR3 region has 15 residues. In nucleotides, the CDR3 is TGCGCCAGCAGCGTCAGGGGATTCAGCACAGATACGCAGTATTTT. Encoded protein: CASSVRGFSTDTQYF.

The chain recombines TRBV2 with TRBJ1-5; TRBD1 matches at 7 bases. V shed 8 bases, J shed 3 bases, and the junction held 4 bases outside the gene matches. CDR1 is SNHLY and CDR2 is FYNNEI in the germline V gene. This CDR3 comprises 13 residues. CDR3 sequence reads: CASLQGLNQPQHF. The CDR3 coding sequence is TGTGCCAGCCTACAGGGGCTCAATCAGCCCCAGCATTTT.

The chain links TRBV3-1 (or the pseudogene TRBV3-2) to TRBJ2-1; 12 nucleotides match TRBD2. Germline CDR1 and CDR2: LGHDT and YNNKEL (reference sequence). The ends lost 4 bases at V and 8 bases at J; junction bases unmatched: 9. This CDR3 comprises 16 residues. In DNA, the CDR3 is TGTGCCAGCAGCCCGCCTAGCGGGGGGGTCGCTGATGAGCAGTTCTTC. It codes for CASSPPSGGVADEQFF.

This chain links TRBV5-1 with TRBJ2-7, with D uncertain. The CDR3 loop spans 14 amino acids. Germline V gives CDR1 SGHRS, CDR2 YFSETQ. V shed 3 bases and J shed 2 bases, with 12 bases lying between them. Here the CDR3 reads CASSSSGSTYEQYF. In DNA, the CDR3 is TGCGCCAGCAGCTCTTCCGGGTCTACCTACGAGCAGTACTTC.

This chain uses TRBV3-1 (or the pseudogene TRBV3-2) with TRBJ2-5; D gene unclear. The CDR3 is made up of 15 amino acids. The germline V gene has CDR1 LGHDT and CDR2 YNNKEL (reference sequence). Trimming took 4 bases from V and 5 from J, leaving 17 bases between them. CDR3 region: CASSRPRTYGETQYF. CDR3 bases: TGTGCCAGCAGCCGGCCTCGGACCTACGGGGAGACCCAGTACTTC.

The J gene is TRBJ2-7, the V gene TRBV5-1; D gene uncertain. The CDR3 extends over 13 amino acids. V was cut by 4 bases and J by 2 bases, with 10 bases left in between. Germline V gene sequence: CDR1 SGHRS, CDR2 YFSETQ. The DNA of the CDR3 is TGCGCCAGCAGCCTGACAAGTACCTACGAGCAGTACTTC. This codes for CASSLTSTYEQYF.

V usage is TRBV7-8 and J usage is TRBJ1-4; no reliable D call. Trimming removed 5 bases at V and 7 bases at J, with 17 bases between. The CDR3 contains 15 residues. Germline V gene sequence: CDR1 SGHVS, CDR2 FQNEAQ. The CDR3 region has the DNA TGTGCCAGCAGCCAAGGTTCCGGGTGGCGTGAAAAACTGTTTTTT. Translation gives CASSQGSGWREKLFF.

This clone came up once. The chain's CDR3 is CASSLAGDQPQHF. CDR3 DNA sequence: TGTGCCAGCAGCTTAGCAGGGGACCAGCCCCAGCATTTT. The rearrangement joins TRBV7-2 to TRBJ1-5, with a tentative D call TRBD1 (5 bases). Trimming shortened V by 0 bases and J by 7 bases, and 7 bases separated the two germline ends. This CDR3 spans 13 amino acids. CDR1 is SGHTA and CDR2 is FQGNSA in the germline V gene.

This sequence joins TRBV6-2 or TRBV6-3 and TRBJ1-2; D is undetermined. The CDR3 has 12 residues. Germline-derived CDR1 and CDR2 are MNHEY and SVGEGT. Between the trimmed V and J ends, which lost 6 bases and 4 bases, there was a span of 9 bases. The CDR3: CASSRGVYGYTF. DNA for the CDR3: TGTGCCAGCAGCCGCGGGGTCTATGGCTACACCTTC.

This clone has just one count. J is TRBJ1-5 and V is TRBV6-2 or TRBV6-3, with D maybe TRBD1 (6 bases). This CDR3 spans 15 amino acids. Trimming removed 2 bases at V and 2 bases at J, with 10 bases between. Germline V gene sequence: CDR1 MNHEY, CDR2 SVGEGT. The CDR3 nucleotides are TGTGCCAGCAGTTACACGACAGGTCGCAATCAGCCCCAGCATTTT. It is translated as CASSYTTGRNQPQHF.

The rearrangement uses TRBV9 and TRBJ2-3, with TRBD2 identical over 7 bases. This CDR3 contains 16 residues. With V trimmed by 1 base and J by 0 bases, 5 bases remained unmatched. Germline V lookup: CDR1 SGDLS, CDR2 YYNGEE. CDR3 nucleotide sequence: TGTGCCAGCAGCGTACGGCTAGCGGCCAGCACAGATACGCAGTATTTT. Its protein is CASSVRLAASTDTQYF. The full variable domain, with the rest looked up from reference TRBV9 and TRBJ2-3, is DSGVTQTPKHLITATGQRVTLRCSPRSGDLSVYWYQQSLDQGLQFLIQYYNGEERAKGNILERFSAQQFPDLHSELNLSSLELGDSALYFCASSVRLAASTDTQYFGPGTRLTVL.

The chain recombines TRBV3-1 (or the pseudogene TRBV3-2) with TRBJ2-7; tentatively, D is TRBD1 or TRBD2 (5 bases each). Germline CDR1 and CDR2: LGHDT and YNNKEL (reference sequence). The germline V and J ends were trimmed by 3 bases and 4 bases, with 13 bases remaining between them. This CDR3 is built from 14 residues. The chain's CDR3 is CASSQGPMSYEQYF. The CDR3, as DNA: TGTGCCAGCAGCCAGGGACCGATGTCATACGAGCAGTACTTC.

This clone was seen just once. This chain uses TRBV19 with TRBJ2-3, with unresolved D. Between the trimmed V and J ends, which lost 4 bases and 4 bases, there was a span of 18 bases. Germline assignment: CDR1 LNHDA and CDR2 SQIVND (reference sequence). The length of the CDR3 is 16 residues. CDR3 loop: CASSKRAKGDPDTQYF. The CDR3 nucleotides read TGTGCCAGTAGTAAAAGGGCCAAGGGTGATCCAGATACGCAGTATTTT.

The CDR3, as DNA: TGTGCCAGCAGCTTGGACAGGATGAATGGCTACACCTTC. This translates into CASSLDRMNGYTF. The V gene is TRBV7-2, the J gene TRBJ1-2, with 7 bases that match TRBD1. Trimming cost V 3 bases and J 6 bases; bases outside gene matches: 4. Germline lookup yields CDR1 SGHTA and CDR2 FQGNSA. CDR3 size: 13 residues.

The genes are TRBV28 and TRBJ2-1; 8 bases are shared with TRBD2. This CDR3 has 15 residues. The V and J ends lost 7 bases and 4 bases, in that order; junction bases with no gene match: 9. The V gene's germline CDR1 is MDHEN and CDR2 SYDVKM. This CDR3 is CASKGASGGYNEQFF. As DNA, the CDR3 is TGTGCCAGCAAAGGAGCCAGCGGGGGTTACAATGAGCAGTTCTTC.

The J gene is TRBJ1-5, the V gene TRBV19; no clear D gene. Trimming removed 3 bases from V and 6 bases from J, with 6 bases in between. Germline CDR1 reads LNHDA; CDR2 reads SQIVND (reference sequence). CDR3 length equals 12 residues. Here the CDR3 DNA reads TGTGCCAGTAGTATTGTGGGTCAGCCCCAGCATTTT. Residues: CASSIVGQPQHF.

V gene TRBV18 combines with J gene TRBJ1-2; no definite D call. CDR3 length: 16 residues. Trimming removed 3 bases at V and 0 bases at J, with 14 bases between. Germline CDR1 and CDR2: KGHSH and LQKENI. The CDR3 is CASSPQLGEPNYGYTF. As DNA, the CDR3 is TGTGCCAGCTCACCTCAGCTGGGTGAACCTAACTATGGCTACACCTTC.

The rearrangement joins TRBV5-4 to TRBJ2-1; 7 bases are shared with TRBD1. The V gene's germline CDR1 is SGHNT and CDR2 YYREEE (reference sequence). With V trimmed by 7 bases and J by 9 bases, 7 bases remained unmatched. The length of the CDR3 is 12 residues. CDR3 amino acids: CASLNRGPEQFF. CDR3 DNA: TGTGCCAGCCTCAACAGGGGCCCTGAGCAGTTCTTC.

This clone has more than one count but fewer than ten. DNA of the CDR3: TGTGCCAGCAGCCCCCCGCACAGGCTGGGGAAGACCCAGTACTTC. Residues: CASSPPHRLGKTQYF. The V gene is TRBV7-9, the J gene TRBJ2-5; maybe TRBD1 (5 bases). Germline-derived CDR1 and CDR2 are SEHNR and FQNEAQ (reference sequence). V lost 5 bases, J lost 6 bases, and 19 bases lay in between. The CDR3 is 15 amino acids.

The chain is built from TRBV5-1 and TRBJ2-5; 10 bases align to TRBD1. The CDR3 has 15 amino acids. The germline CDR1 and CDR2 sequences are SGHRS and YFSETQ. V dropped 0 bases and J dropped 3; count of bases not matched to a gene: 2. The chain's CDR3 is CASSLDGTGEETQYF. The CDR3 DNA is TGCGCCAGCAGCTTGGATGGGACAGGGGAAGAGACCCAGTACTTC.

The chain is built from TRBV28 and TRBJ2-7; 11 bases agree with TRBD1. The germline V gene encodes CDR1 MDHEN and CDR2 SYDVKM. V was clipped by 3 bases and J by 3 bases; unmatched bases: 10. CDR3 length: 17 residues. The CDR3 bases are TGTGCCAGCAGTTTCCTGCGTTGGGGACAGGGGGTCTACGAGCAGTACTTC. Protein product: CASSFLRWGQGVYEQYF.

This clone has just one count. In nucleotides, the CDR3 is TGCGCCAGCAGCCAAGACCCGGGACAGGCGAACTATGGCTACACCTTC. Translating gives CASSQDPGQANYGYTF. The chain couples TRBV4-3 to TRBJ1-2; 8 bases are shared with TRBD1. J gave up 2 bases and V 0 bases, and 5 bases lay outside the gene matches. The CDR3 extends over 16 amino acids. Looked up from germline, CDR1 is LGHNA and CDR2 is YSLEER.

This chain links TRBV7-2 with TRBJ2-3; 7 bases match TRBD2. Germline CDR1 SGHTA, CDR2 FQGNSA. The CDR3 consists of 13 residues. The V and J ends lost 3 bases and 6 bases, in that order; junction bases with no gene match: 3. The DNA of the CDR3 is TGTGCCAGCAGCTTGACTAGCCCGGATACGCAGTATTTT. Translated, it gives CASSLTSPDTQYF.

CDR3 sequence (DNA): TGCAGTGTGCAGTTTAACTATGGCTACACCTTC. Translation: CSVQFNYGYTF. This chain uses TRBV20-1 with TRBJ1-2; D remains ambiguous. V lost 7 bases to trimming and J lost 1 base, with 7 bases between them. Germline CDR1 reads DFQATT; CDR2 reads SNEGSKA (reference sequence). The CDR3 covers 11 residues.

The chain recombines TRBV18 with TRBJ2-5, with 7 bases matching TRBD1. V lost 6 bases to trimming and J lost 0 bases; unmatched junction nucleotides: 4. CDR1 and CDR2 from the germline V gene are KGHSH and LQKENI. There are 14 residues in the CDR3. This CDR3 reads CASSQQGNQETQYF. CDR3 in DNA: TGTGCCAGCTCTCAACAGGGGAACCAAGAGACCCAGTACTTC.